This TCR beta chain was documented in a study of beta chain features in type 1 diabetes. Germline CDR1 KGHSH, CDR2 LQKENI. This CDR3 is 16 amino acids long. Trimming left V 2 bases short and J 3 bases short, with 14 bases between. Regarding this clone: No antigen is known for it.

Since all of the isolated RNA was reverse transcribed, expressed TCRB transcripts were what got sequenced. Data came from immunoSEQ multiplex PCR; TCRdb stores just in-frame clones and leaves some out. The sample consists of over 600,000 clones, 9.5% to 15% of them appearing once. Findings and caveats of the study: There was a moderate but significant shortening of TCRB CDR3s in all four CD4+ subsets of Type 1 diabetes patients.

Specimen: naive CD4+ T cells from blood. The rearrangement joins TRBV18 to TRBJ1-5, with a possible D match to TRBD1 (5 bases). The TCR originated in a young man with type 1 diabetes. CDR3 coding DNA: TGTGCCAGCTCACCATCCGAGGGGACCATCAATCAGCCCCAGCATTTT. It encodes CASSPSEGTINQPQHF.